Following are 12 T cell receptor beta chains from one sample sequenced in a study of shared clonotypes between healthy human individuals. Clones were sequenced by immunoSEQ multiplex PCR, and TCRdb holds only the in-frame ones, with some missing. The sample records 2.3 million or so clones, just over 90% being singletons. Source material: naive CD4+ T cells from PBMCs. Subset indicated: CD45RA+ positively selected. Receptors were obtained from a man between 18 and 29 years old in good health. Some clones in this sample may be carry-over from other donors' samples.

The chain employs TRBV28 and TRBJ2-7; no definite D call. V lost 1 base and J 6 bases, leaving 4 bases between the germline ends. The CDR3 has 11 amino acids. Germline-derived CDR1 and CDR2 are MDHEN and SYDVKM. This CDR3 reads CASSLSPEQYF. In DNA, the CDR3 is TGTGCCAGCAGTTTATCGCCCGAGCAGTACTTC. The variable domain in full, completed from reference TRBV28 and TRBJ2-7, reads DVKVTQSSRYLVKRTGEKVFLECVQDMDHENMFWYRQDPGLGLRLIYFSYDVKMKEKGDIPEGYSVSREKKERFSLILESASTNQTSMYLCASSLSPEQYFGPGTRLTVT.

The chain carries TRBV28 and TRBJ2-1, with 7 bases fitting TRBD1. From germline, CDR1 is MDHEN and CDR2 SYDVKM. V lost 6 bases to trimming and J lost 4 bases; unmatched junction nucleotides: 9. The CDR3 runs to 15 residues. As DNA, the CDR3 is TGTGCCAGCAGCATCGGGACAGCGCATTACAATGAGCAGTTCTTC. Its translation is CASSIGTAHYNEQFF.

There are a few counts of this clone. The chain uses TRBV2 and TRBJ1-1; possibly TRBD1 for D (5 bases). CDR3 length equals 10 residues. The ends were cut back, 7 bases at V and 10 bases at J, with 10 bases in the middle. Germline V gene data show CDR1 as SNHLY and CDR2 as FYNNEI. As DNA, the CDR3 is TGTGCCAGCAAGGTAAGGGGAGCTTTCTTT. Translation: CASKVRGAFF.

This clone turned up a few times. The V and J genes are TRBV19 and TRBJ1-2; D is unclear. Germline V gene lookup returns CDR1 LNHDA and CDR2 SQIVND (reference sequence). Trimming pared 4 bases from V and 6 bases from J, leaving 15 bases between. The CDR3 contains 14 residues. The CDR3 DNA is TGTGCCAGTAGTACACTGGACGGAACGGATGGCTACACCTTC. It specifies CASSTLDGTDGYTF.

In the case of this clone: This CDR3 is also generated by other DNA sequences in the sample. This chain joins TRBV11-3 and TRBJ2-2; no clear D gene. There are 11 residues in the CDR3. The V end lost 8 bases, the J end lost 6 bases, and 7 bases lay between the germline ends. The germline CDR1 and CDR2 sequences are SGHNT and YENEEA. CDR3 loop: CASGRAGELFF. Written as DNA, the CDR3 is TGTGCCAGCGGCCGAGCCGGGGAGCTGTTTTTT.

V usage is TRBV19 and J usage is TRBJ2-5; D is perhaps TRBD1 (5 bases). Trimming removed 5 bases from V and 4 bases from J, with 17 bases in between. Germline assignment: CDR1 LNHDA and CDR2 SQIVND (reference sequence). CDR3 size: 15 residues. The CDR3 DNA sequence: TGTGCCAGTAGTGCCCATCCAGGGTCCCCAGAGACCCAGTACTTC. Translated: CASSAHPGSPETQYF.

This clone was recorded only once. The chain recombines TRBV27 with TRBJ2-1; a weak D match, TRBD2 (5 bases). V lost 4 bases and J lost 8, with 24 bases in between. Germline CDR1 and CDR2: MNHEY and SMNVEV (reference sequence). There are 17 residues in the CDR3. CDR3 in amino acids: CASSYRVGVLRLYEQFF. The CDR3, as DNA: TGTGCCAGCAGTTATCGAGTCGGGGTCCTCAGACTCTATGAGCAGTTCTTC.

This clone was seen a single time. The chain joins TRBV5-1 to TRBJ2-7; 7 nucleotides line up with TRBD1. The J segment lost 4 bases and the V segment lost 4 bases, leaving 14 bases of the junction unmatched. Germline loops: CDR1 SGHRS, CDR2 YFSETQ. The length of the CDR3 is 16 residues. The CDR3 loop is CASSAQGQGHQYEQYF. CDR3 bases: TGCGCCAGCAGCGCACAGGGGCAAGGGCATCAATACGAGCAGTACTTC.

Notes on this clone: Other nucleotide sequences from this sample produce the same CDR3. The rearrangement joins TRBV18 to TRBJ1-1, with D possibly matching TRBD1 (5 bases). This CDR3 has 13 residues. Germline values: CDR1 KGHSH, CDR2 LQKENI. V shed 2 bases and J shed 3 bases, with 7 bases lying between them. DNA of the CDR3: TGTGCCAGCTCACCAGTCAGGGACACTGAAGCTTTCTTT. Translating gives CASSPVRDTEAFF.

The CDR3 loop is CASSASGRYVNEQFF. Here the CDR3 DNA reads TGTGCCAGCAGCGCTAGCGGGAGGTATGTTAATGAGCAGTTCTTC. The chain links TRBV7-3 to TRBJ2-1, with 11 nucleotides matching TRBD2. J gave up 7 bases and V 5 bases, and 7 bases lay outside the gene matches. Germline-derived CDR1 and CDR2 are SGHTA and FQGTGA. There are 15 residues in the CDR3.

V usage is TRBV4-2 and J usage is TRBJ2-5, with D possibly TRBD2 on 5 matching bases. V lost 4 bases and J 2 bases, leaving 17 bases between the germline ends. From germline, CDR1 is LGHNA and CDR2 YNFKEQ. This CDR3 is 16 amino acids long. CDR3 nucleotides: TGTGCCAGCAGCCGATCGGGATATGGCGGACAAGAGACCCAGTACTTC. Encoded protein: CASSRSGYGGQETQYF.

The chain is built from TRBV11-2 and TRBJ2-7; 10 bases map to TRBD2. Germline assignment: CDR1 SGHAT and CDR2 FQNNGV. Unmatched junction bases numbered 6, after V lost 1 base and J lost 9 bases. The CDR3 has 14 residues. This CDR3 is CASSLGLAGVWQYF. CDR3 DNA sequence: TGTGCCAGCAGCTTAGGGCTAGCGGGAGTGTGGCAGTACTTC.